The T cell receptor (beta chain) under discussion was sequenced for a study of blood T cell repertoires in COVID-19. CDR3 length equals 14 residues. The germline CDR1 and CDR2 sequences are SEHNR and FQNEAQ (reference sequence). V trimming: 6 bases; J trimming: 7 bases; junction bases outside the gene matches: 7. In the authors' workflow: Amplification with reference gene primers provided the estimates of nucleated cell counts. The table came from immunoSEQ multiplex PCR; TCRdb's copy has only in-frame clones and leaves some out. V and J calls plus clone size are reproduced from that table; the DNA served to infer D and trimming. The sample includes roughly 140,000 clones, roughly 87% of them seen just once.

Source material: peripheral blood. The V call is TRBV7-9, the J call TRBJ2-5; 11 bases agree with TRBD2. The source of this sequence is a man aged 70 or older with acute or convalescent COVID-19. CDR3 protein: CASRSFSGGATQYF. In nucleotides, the CDR3 is TGTGCCAGCAGATCGTTTAGCGGGGGGGCGACCCAGTACTTC.